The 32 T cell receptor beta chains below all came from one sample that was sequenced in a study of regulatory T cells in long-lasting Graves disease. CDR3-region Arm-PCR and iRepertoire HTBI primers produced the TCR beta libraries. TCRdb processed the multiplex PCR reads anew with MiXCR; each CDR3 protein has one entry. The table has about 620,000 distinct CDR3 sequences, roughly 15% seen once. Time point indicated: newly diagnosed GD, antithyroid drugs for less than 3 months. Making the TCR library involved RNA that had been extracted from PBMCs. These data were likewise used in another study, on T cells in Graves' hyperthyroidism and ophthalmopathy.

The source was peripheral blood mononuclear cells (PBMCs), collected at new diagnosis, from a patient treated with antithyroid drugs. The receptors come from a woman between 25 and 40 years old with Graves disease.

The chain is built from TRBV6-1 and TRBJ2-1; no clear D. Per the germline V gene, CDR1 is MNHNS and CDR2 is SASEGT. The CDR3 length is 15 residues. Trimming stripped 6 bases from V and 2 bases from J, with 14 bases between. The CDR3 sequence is CASSLLGSTYNEQFF. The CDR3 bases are TGTGCCAGCAGCCTCCTCGGTAGTACCTACAATGAGCAGTTCTTC.

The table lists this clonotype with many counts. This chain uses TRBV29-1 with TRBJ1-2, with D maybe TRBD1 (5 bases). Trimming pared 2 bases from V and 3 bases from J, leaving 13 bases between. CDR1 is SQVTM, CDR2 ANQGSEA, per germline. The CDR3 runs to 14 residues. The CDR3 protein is CSVEKRPQDYGYTF. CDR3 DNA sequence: TGCAGCGTTGAAAAACGCCCACAGGACTATGGCTACACCTTC.

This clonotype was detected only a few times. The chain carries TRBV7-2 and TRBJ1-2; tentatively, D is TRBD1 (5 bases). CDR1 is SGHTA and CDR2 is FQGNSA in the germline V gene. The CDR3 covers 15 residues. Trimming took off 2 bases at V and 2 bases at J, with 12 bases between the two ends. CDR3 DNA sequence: TGTGCCAGCAGCTTACAGGGAACGGAGAACTATGGCTACACCTTC. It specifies CASSLQGTENYGYTF.

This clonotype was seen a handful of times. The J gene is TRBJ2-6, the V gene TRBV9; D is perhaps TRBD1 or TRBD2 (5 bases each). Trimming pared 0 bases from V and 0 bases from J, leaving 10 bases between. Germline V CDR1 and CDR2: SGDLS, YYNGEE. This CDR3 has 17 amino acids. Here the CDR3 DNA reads TGTGCCAGCAGCGTAGGGGGACGAAACTCTGGGGCCAACGTCCTGACTTTC. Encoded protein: CASSVGGRNSGANVLTF.

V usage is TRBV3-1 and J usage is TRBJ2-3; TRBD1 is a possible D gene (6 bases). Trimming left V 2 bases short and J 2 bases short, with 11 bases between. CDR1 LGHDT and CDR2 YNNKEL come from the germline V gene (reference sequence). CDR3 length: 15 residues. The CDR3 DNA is TGTGCCAGCAGCCAAACGGACAGCCACACAGATACGCAGTATTTT. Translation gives CASSQTDSHTDTQYF.

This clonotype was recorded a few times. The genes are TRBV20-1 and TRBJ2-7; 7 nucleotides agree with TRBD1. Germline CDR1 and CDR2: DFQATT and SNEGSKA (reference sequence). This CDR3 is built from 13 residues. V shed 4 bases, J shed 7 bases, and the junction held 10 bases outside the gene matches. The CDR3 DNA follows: TGCAGTGCTACGACAGGGCTCTGGGGGGAGCAGTACTTC. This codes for CSATTGLWGEQYF.

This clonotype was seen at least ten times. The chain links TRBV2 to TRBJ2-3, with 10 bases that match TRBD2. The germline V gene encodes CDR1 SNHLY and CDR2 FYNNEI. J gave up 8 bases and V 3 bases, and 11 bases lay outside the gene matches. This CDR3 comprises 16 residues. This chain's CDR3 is CASSELGTSASFTQYF. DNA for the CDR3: TGTGCCAGCAGTGAGTTGGGGACTAGCGCTAGCTTTACGCAGTATTTT.

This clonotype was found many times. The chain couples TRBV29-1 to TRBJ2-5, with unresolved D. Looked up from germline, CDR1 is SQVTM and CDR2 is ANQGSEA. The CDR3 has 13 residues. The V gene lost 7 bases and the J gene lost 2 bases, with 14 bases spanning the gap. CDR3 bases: TGCAGCGGCTATATCGGTGGGCAAGAGACCCAGTACTTC. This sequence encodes CSGYIGGQETQYF.

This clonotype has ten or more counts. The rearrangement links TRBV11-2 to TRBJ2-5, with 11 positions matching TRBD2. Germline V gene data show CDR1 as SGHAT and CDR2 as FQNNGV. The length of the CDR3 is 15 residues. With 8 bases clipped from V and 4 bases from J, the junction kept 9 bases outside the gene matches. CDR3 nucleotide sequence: TGTGCCAGCTGCCAACTAGCGGGAGCGGGAGAGACCCAGTACTTC. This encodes CASCQLAGAGETQYF.

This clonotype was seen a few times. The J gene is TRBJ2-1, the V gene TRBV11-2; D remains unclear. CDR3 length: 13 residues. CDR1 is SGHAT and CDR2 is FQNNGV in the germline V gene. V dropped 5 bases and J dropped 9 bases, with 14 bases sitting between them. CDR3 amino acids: CASSVEKGGEQFF. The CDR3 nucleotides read TGTGCCAGCAGCGTGGAAAAGGGTGGTGAGCAGTTCTTC.

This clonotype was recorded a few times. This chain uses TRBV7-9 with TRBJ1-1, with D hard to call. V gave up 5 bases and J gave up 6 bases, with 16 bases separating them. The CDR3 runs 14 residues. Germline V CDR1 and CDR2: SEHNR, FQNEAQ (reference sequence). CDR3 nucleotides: TGTGCCAGCAGCCCAAGTCTAAATCGGGCTGAAGCTTTCTTT. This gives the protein CASSPSLNRAEAFF.

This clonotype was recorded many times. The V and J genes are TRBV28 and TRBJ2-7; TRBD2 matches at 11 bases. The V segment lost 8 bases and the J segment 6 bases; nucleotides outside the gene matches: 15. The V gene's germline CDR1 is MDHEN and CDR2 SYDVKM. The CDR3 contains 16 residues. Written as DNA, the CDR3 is TGTGCCAGCCAAACCCCTACTAGCGGGAGTTCCCTCGAGCAGTACTTC. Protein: CASQTPTSGSSLEQYF.

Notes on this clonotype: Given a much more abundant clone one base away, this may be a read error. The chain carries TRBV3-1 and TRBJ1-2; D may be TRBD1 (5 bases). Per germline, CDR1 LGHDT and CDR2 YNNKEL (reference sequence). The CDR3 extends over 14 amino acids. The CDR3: CASSQEISTAGCTF. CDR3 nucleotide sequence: TGTGCCAGCAGCCAAGAAATTTCGACAGCAGGCTGCACCTTC. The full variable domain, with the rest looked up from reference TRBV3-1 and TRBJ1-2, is DTAVSQTPKYLVTQMGNDKSIKCEQNLGHDTMYWYKQDSKKFLKIMFSYNNKELIINETVPNRFSPKSPDKAHLNLHINSLELGDSAVYFCASSQEISTAGCTFGSGTRLTVV.

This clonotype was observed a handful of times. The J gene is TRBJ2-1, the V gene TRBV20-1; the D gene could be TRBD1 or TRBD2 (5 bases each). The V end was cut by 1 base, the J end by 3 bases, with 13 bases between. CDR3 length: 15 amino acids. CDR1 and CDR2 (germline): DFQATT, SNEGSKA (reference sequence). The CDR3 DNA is TGCAGTGCTAGAGCCGAGGGGCGCAGCTACAATGAGCAGTTCTTC. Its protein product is CSARAEGRSYNEQFF.

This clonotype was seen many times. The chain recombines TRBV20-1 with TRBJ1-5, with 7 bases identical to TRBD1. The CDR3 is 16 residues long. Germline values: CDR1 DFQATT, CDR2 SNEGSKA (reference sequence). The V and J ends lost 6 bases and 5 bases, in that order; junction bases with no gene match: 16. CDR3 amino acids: CSAIGGARPADQPQHF. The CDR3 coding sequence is TGCAGTGCCATAGGGGGCGCACGGCCGGCAGATCAGCCCCAGCATTTT.

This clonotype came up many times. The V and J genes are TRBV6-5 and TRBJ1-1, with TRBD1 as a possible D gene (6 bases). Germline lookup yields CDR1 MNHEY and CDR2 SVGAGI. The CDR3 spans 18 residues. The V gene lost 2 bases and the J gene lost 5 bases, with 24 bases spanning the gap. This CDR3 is CASSYPVEGEQGGTEAFF. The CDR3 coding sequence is TGTGCCAGCAGTTACCCGGTGGAGGGGGAACAGGGCGGGACTGAAGCTTTCTTT.

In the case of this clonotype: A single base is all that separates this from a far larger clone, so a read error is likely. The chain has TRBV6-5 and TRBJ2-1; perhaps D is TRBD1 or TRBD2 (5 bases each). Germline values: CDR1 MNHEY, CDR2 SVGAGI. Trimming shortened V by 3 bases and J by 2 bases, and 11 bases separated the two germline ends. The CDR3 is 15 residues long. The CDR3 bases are TGTGCCAGCAGTTATCGGGACGGCGCCTACAATGAGCAGTTCTTC. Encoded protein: CASSYRDGAYNEQFF.

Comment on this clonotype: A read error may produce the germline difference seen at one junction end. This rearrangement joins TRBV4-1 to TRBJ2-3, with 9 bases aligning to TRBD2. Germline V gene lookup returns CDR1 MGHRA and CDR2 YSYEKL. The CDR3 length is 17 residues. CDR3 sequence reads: CASSQRGAGGPGDTQYF. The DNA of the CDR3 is TGTGCCAGCAGCCAAAGGGGCGCGGGAGGGCCGGGAGATACGCAGTATTTT.

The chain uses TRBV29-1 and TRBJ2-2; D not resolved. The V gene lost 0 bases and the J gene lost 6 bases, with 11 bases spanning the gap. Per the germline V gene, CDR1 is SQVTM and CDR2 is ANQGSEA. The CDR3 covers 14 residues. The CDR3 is CSVEEGIVAGELFF. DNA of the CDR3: TGCAGCGTTGAAGAGGGCATTGTGGCCGGGGAGCTGTTTTTT.

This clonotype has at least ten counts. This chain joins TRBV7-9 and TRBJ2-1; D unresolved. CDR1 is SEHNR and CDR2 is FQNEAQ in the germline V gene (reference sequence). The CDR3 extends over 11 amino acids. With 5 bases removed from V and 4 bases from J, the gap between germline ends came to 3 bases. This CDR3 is CASSPYNEQFF. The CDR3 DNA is TGTGCCAGCAGCCCTTACAATGAGCAGTTCTTC.

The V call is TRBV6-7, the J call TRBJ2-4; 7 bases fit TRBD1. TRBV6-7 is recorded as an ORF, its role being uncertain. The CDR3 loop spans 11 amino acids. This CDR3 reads CAGGDSDIQYF. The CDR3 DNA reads TGTGCAGGTGGGGACAGCGACATTCAGTACTTC.

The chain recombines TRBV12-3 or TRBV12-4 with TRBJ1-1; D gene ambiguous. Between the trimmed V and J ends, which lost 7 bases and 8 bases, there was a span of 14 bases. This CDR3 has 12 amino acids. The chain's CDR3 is CASTEVPLEAFF. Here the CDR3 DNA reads TGTGCCAGCACCGAAGTCCCGCTGGAAGCTTTCTTT.

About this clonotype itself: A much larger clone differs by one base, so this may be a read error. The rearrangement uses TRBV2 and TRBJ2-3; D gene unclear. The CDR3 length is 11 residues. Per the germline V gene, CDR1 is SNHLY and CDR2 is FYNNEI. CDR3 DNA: TGTGTCACCCGAAGCACAGATACGCAGTATTTT. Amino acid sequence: CVTRSTDTQYF.

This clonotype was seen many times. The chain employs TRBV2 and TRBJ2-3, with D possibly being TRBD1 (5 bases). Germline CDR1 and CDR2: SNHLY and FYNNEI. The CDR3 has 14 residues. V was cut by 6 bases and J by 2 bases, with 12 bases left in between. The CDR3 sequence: CASSWAGHTDTQYF. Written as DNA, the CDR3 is TGTGCCAGCAGCTGGGCAGGGCACACAGATACGCAGTATTTT.

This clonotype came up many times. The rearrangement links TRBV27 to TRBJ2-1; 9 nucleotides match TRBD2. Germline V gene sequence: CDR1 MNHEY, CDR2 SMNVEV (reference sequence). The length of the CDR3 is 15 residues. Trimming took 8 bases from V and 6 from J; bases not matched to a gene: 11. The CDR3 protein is CASHPGGRVANEQFF. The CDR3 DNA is TGTGCCAGCCATCCAGGCGGGAGGGTAGCCAATGAGCAGTTCTTC.

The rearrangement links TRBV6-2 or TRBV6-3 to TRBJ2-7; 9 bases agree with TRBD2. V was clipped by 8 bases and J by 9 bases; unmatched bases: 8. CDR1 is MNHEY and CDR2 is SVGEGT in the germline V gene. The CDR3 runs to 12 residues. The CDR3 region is CASRREGLAQYF. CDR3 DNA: TGTGCCAGCCGGCGGGAGGGCCTTGCGCAGTACTTC.

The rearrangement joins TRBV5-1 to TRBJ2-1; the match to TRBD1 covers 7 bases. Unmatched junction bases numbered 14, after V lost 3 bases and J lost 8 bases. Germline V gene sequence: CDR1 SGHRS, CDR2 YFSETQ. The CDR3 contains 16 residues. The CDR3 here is CASSSVDRVAFDEQFF. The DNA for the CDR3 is TGCGCCAGCAGCTCGGTCGACAGGGTGGCTTTTGATGAGCAGTTCTTC.

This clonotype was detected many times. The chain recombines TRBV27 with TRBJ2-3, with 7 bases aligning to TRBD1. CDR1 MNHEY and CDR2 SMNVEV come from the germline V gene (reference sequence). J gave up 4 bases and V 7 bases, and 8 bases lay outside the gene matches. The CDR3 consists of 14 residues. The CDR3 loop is CASTTGPASDTQYF. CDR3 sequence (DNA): TGTGCCAGCACGACAGGGCCCGCTTCAGATACGCAGTATTTT.

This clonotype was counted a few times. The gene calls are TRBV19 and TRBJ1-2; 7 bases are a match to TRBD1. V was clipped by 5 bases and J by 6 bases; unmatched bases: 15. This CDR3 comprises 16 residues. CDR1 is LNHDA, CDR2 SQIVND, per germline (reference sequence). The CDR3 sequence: CASSPPMDRFVDGYTF. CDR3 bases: TGTGCCAGTAGTCCCCCCATGGACAGGTTCGTAGATGGCTACACCTTC.

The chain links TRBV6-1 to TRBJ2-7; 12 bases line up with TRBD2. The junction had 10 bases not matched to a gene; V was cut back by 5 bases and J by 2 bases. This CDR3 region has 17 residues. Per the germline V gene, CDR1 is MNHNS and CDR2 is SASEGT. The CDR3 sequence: CASSRSGTSGLTYEQYF. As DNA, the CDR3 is TGTGCCAGCAGTAGATCCGGGACTAGCGGGCTTACCTACGAGCAGTACTTC.

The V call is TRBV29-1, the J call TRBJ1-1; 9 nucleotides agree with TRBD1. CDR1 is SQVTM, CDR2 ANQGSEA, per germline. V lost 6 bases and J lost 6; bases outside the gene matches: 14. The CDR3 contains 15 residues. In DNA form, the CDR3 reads TGCAGCGTGGGAAATACGGGACAGGGCCGTTCTGAAGCTTTCTTT. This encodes CSVGNTGQGRSEAFF.

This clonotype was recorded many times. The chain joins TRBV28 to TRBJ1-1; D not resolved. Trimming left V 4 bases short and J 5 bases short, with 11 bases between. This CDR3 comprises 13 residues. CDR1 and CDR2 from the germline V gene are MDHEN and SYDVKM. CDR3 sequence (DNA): TGTGCCAGCAGTTCAAGACGATGGACTGAAGCTTTCTTT. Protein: CASSSRRWTEAFF.